This T cell receptor beta chain was sequenced for a study of glioma-infiltrating T cells. This clonotype occurred many times. Using RNA template, CDR3s of TCR alpha and beta were amplified with iRepertoire arm-PCR. For one-step reverse transcription and amplification, roughly 85-450 ng of tissue mRNA or PBMC total RNA was used. Each CDR3 protein gets one entry after TCRdb re-called the multiplex PCR reads with MiXCR. The table has approximately 89,000 distinct CDR3 sequences, about 25% seen once; the top ten hold roughly 6.7%. Per germline, CDR1 MNHNY and CDR2 SVGAGI (reference sequence). CDR3 length: 14 amino acids. V was clipped by 2 bases and J by 7 bases, with 15 bases between them.

This receptor was taken from a human donor with low-grade glioma or glioblastoma, undergoing nonglioma brain surgery, or in good health (not recorded which). Sequencing used glioma tissue, nonneoplastic brain tissue, or PBMCs (not recorded which). The genes are TRBV6-6 and TRBJ2-7; D may correspond to TRBD1 or TRBD2 (6 bases each). The CDR3 loop is CASSYGWGAGEQYF. CDR3 bases: TGTGCCAGCAGTTACGGGTGGGGGGCAGGGGAGCAGTACTTC.